This T cell receptor beta chain was obtained from a study of OX40 agonist ivuxolimab in advanced cancers. In germline, CDR1 is GTSNPN, CDR2 SVGIG (reference sequence). V was shortened by 2 bases and J by 3 bases, with 11 bases between the two germline ends. The CDR3 totals 13 residues. A few counts support this clone. Other DNA sequences in the sample encode the same CDR3. Measured with immunoSEQ multiplex PCR; TCRdb has only the in-frame clones, and not every one. The profile shows 100,000 to 110,000 clones, 70% to 90% of them singletons. The chain links TRBV30 to TRBJ2-7, with D possibly TRBD2 on 5 matching bases. The clonotype comes from an adult with an advanced solid tumor such as melanoma, head and neck, liver or kidney cancer. The specimen was CD4+ or CD8+ T cells sorted from blood, collected in a trial of the OX40 agonist ivuxolimab. The CDR3 bases are TGTGCCTGGAGTTTCCCGCGGGTCTACGAGCAGTACTTC. Translated: CAWSFPRVYEQYF.